The 28 T cell receptor beta chains below come from one sample, sequenced in a study of blood T cell repertoires in COVID-19 (dated by TCRdb to between 2020 and 2021). Library preparation employed the immunoSEQ multiplex PCR assay. TCRdb took over this immuneACCESS table, retaining in-frame rearrangements with V and J assigned. Such tables are incomplete; in checked studies, under half of the missing clones stem from an unresolved V gene, and the remainder is unexplained. Here the sample has 200,000 to 300,000 clones; around 81% occur a single time. The leading ten clones occupy around 6.4% of the sample. Sequenced sample: peripheral blood. The source is a woman in her sixties with active or convalescent COVID-19.

The chain has TRBV7-9 and TRBJ1-1; TRBD1 aligns across 7 bases. The CDR3 spans 13 residues. After removal of 6 bases from V and 6 bases from J, the junction contained 7 bases not matched to a gene. CDR1 is SEHNR, CDR2 FQNEAQ, per germline (reference sequence). In DNA form, the CDR3 reads TGTGCCAGCAGGCCCGACAGGGCCCCTGAAGCTTTCTTT. This translates into CASRPDRAPEAFF.

There are a few counts of this clone. The chain is built from TRBV29-1 and TRBJ1-1, with 8 bases fitting TRBD1. This CDR3 comprises 13 residues. The germline gives CDR1 SQVTM, CDR2 ANQGSEA. After removal of 7 bases from V and 4 bases from J, the junction contained 8 bases not matched to a gene. Written as DNA, the CDR3 is TGCAGCGCCCTGACAGGGGCGGTCACTGAAGCTTTCTTT. Amino acid sequence: CSALTGAVTEAFF.

The rearrangement uses TRBV19 and TRBJ1-2; D is perhaps TRBD1 (6 bases). Germline V gene sequence: CDR1 LNHDA, CDR2 SQIVND (reference sequence). V dropped 4 bases and J dropped 0 bases, with 18 bases sitting between them. The CDR3 extends over 17 amino acids. The CDR3 sequence is CASSTRGGGTSNYGYTF. The CDR3 DNA reads TGTGCCAGTAGTACTCGTGGGGGCGGCACTTCTAACTATGGCTACACCTTC.

This chain connects TRBV6-5 to TRBJ2-7, with TRBD2 matching 9 bases. The CDR3 has 13 residues. Germline assignment: CDR1 MNHEY and CDR2 SVGAGI. After removal of 7 bases from V and 2 bases from J, the junction contained 3 bases not matched to a gene. DNA of the CDR3: TGTGCCAGCAAGGCTAGCGGGACCTACGAGCAGTACGTC. Translated: CASKASGTYEQYV.

The chain has TRBV3-1 (or the pseudogene TRBV3-2) and TRBJ2-5; the match to TRBD1 covers 8 bases. In germline, CDR1 is LGHDT, CDR2 YNNKEL (reference sequence). V shed 6 bases and J 7 bases; nucleotides not matched to a gene: 10. This CDR3 comprises 14 residues. In DNA form, the CDR3 reads TGTGCCAGCAGAGATAGGGACAGGCCCGGGACCCAGTACTTC. Translation: CASRDRDRPGTQYF.

This clone was counted between two and nine times. CDR3 DNA sequence: TGTGCCAGCAGTTTGACAGGGGTTGAGACCCAGTACTTC. It translates to CASSLTGVETQYF. The J gene is TRBJ2-5, the V gene TRBV27, with 8 bases that match TRBD1. This CDR3 is built from 13 residues. Germline V gene sequence: CDR1 MNHEY, CDR2 SMNVEV (reference sequence). Losses at the gene ends were 3 bases for V and 5 bases for J; bases not matched to a gene: 2.

The chain has TRBV3-1 (or the pseudogene TRBV3-2) and TRBJ2-3; tentative D call: TRBD1 (6 bases). Trimming took off 3 bases at V and 6 bases at J, with 13 bases between the two ends. Germline V CDR1 and CDR2: LGHDT, YNNKEL (reference sequence). The CDR3 is 14 amino acids. CDR3 in amino acids: CASSQGHAWDTQYF. DNA of the CDR3: TGTGCCAGCAGCCAGGGACATGCTTGGGATACGCAGTATTTT.

The chain employs TRBV3-1 (or the pseudogene TRBV3-2) and TRBJ2-7; maybe TRBD2 (6 bases). Between the trimmed V and J ends, which lost 1 base and 3 bases, there was a span of 7 bases. This CDR3 has 13 amino acids. CDR1 is LGHDT and CDR2 is YNNKEL in the germline V gene (reference sequence). The CDR3 is CASSQAGVYEQYF. The CDR3 DNA reads TGTGCCAGCAGCCAAGCGGGAGTCTACGAGCAGTACTTC.

The rearrangement links TRBV7-2 to TRBJ1-2, with D perhaps TRBD1 (6 bases). The length of the CDR3 is 13 residues. The germline V gene has CDR1 SGHTA and CDR2 FQGNSA. Trimming shortened V by 5 bases and J by 0 bases, and 7 bases separated the two germline ends. CDR3: CASSNRANYGYTF. The DNA for the CDR3 is TGTGCCAGCAGCAACAGGGCTAACTATGGCTACACCTTC.

This clone was seen only once. The J gene is TRBJ1-6, the V gene TRBV7-8, with 7 bases that match TRBD1. The CDR3 sequence is 17 residues long. With V trimmed by 8 bases and J by 4 bases, 14 bases remained unmatched. Germline V gene lookup returns CDR1 SGHVS and CDR2 FQNEAQ. The CDR3 coding sequence is TGTGCCAGCCGCCCCGCTAAGGCAGGGGGTTATAATTCACCCCTCCACTTT. It is translated as CASRPAKAGGYNSPLHF. Looking up the rest from reference TRBV7-8 and TRBJ1-6 gives the full variable domain: GAGVSQSPRYKVAKRGQDVALRCDPISGHVSLFWYQQALGQGPEFLTYFQNEAQLDKSGLPSDRFFAERPEGSVSTLKIQRTQQEDSAVYLCASRPAKAGGYNSPLHFGNGTRLTVT.

CDR3 protein: CASSVQSGTQYF. The DNA of the CDR3 is TGTGCCAGCAGTGTACAGTCTGGTACGCAGTATTTT. This chain uses TRBV2 with TRBJ2-3; no clear D gene. The CDR3 runs 12 residues. The V gene lost 4 bases and the J gene lost 8 bases, with 10 bases spanning the gap. CDR1 SNHLY and CDR2 FYNNEI come from the germline V gene.

This clone was detected only a few times. This chain links TRBV28 with TRBJ1-5, with D unresolved. There are 17 residues in the CDR3. Deletions cut 1 base from V and 0 bases from J, with 13 bases between. Germline V lookup: CDR1 MDHEN, CDR2 SYDVKM. The CDR3 DNA reads as TGTGCCAGCAGTTTATCCCAGGACTATAGTAGCAATCAGCCCCAGCATTTT. Its protein product is CASSLSQDYSSNQPQHF. Full variable domain (rest looked up from reference TRBV28 and TRBJ1-5): DVKVTQSSRYLVKRTGEKVFLECVQDMDHENMFWYRQDPGLGLRLIYFSYDVKMKEKGDIPEGYSVSREKKERFSLILESASTNQTSMYLCASSLSQDYSSNQPQHFGDGTRLSIL.

This clone came up a few times. This chain links TRBV29-1 with TRBJ1-2; 10 bases map to TRBD1. The ends lost 3 bases at V and 7 bases at J; junction bases unmatched: 5. Looked up from germline, CDR1 is SQVTM and CDR2 is ANQGSEA. The CDR3 length is 13 residues. CDR3 DNA: TGCAGCGTTGATGGGACAGGGGTCTTTGGCTACACCTTC. It codes for CSVDGTGVFGYTF.

The genes are TRBV6-5 and TRBJ1-1, with D possibly matching TRBD1 (6 bases). The V gene's germline CDR1 is MNHEY and CDR2 SVGAGI. The CDR3 has 16 residues. The germline V and J ends were trimmed by 1 base and 1 base, with 13 bases remaining between them. Here the CDR3 DNA reads TGTGCCAGCAGTTACTTGACGACAGGAGGGAACACTGAAGCTTTCTTT. It yields the protein CASSYLTTGGNTEAFF.

This clone has a single count. The rearrangement uses TRBV30 and TRBJ2-1, with 7 bases matching TRBD1. The CDR3 spans 12 residues. Trimming cost V 8 bases and J 4 bases; bases outside gene matches: 5. Germline values: CDR1 GTSNPN, CDR2 SVGIG (reference sequence). CDR3 coding DNA: TGTGCCACCCAACAGGGGTACAATGAGCAGTTCTTC. Translation: CATQQGYNEQFF.

V gene TRBV27 combines with J gene TRBJ1-4; 10 nucleotides align to TRBD1. With V trimmed by 6 bases and J by 0 bases, 19 bases remained unmatched. In germline, CDR1 is MNHEY, CDR2 SMNVEV (reference sequence). CDR3 length: 21 residues. DNA of the CDR3: TGTGCCAGCAGACTTACTCCACCGGGACAGGGGTACTACTCAACTAATGAAAAACTGTTTTTT. Translation: CASRLTPPGQGYYSTNEKLFF. The full variable domain, completed using reference TRBV27 and TRBJ1-4, is EAQVTQNPRYLITVTGKKLTVTCSQNMNHEYMSWYRQDPGLGLRQIYYSMNVEVTDKGDVPEGYKVSRKEKRNFPLILESPSPNQTSLYFCASRLTPPGQGYYSTNEKLFFGSGTQLSVL.

CDR3 loop: CASSHVWGAHYEQYV. The CDR3 DNA is TGTGCCAGCAGTCATGTATGGGGCGCGCACTACGAGCAGTACGTC. The chain joins TRBV6-6 to TRBJ2-7, with D possibly matching TRBD1 (5 bases). V was shortened by 5 bases and J by 3 bases, with 17 bases between the two germline ends. This CDR3 is built from 15 residues. CDR1 and CDR2 from the germline V gene are MNHNY and SVGAGI (reference sequence).

V is TRBV5-4 and J is TRBJ2-5, with 14 bases identical to TRBD2. This CDR3 is built from 17 residues. CDR1 SGHNT and CDR2 YYREEE come from the germline V gene (reference sequence). V lost 2 bases to trimming and J lost 5 bases; unmatched junction nucleotides: 8. CDR3 loop: CASSFGLAGGRWETQYF. The CDR3 DNA reads TGTGCCAGCAGCTTTGGACTAGCGGGAGGCCGGTGGGAGACCCAGTACTTC.

This clone appeared a single time. This chain joins TRBV5-5 and TRBJ2-3, with 11 nucleotides matching TRBD2. The V gene's germline CDR1 is SGHKS and CDR2 YYEKEE (reference sequence). The CDR3 extends over 16 amino acids. The junction had 3 bases not matched to a gene; V was cut back by 1 base and J by 2 bases. CDR3 sequence reads: CASSLTSGSDTDTQYF. CDR3 in DNA: TGTGCCAGCAGCTTGACTAGCGGGAGCGACACAGATACGCAGTATTTT.

CDR3 nucleotide sequence: TGTGCCAGCAGCCGGGAGCGGGAGGGGAATGAGCAGTTCTTC. It specifies CASSREREGNEQFF. This sequence joins TRBV7-2 and TRBJ2-1, with 10 bases identical to TRBD2. CDR3 length: 14 residues. Germline CDR1 and CDR2: SGHTA and FQGNSA. J was trimmed by 7 bases and V by 5 bases; bases with no gene match: 5.

The CDR3 DNA reads TGTGCCAGTAGTTTGATAGGGGGTACAGCGGGAGGCCACAATGAGCAGTTCTTC. Its translation is CASSLIGGTAGGHNEQFF. This sequence joins TRBV19 and TRBJ2-1, with 9 nucleotides matching TRBD2. Germline CDR1 LNHDA, CDR2 SQIVND (reference sequence). V was clipped by 5 bases and J by 5 bases; unmatched bases: 16. The CDR3 totals 18 residues. The variable domain in full, with the rest retrieved from reference TRBV19 and TRBJ2-1, is DGGITQSPKYLFRKEGQNVTLSCEQNLNHDAMYWYRQDPGQGLRLIYYSQIVNDFQKGDIAEGYSVSREKKESFPLTVTSAQKNPTAFYLCASSLIGGTAGGHNEQFFGPGTRLTVL.

The chain employs TRBV5-1 and TRBJ1-2; D gene ambiguous. V dropped 0 bases and J dropped 1 base, with 13 bases sitting between them. The germline V gene encodes CDR1 SGHRS and CDR2 YFSETQ. The CDR3 is 16 residues long. CDR3 nucleotide sequence: TGCGCCAGCAGCTTGGATGCGGGGTACAGTAACTATGGCTACACCTTC. Protein sequence: CASSLDAGYSNYGYTF.

The chain links TRBV28 to TRBJ1-2; 7 bases align to TRBD1. The CDR3 is 12 residues long. Germline V gives CDR1 MDHEN, CDR2 SYDVKM. The V gene end was trimmed by 5 bases and the J gene end by 8 bases; junction bases not matched to a gene: 5. The CDR3 sequence: CASSATGFGYTF. The CDR3 DNA reads TGTGCCAGCAGTGCGACAGGGTTCGGCTACACCTTC.

This rearrangement joins TRBV6-6 to TRBJ2-1; TRBD2 matches at 7 bases. The V gene end was trimmed by 6 bases and the J gene end by 9 bases; junction bases not matched to a gene: 8. This CDR3 has 13 residues. CDR1 MNHNY and CDR2 SVGAGI come from the germline V gene (reference sequence). CDR3 sequence reads: CASSPWEGPEQFF. CDR3 DNA sequence: TGTGCCAGCAGCCCCTGGGAGGGGCCTGAGCAGTTCTTC.

The chain carries TRBV6-4 and TRBJ2-7, with 8 bases matching TRBD2. Germline values: CDR1 MRHNA, CDR2 SNTAGT. This CDR3 has 15 amino acids. Losses at the gene ends were 0 bases for V and 2 bases for J; bases not matched to a gene: 3. CDR3 region: CASSDSGSGAYEQYV. The CDR3 DNA reads as TGTGCCAGCAGTGACTCAGGTAGCGGGGCCTACGAGCAGTACGTC.

The V call is TRBV6-1, the J call TRBJ1-5; D call uncertain. Between the trimmed V and J ends, which lost 2 bases and 6 bases, there was a span of 8 bases. Germline V lookup: CDR1 MNHNS, CDR2 SASEGT. CDR3 length: 13 amino acids. CDR3 in amino acids: CASSEWWAQPQHF. In DNA form, the CDR3 reads TGTGCCAGCAGTGAATGGTGGGCTCAGCCCCAGCATTTT.

The J gene is TRBJ1-1, the V gene TRBV12-3 or TRBV12-4; no reliable D call. The CDR3 runs to 12 residues. V shed 3 bases and J shed 5 bases, with 7 bases lying between them. This CDR3 is CASSLRETEAFF. The CDR3 nucleotides read TGTGCCAGCAGTTTGAGGGAAACTGAAGCTTTCTTT.

This chain links TRBV11-3 with TRBJ2-7; TRBD1 matches 7 bases. Trimming removed 4 bases from V and 3 bases from J; junction bases left unmatched: 3. Germline CDR1 SGHNT, CDR2 YENEEA. There are 13 residues in the CDR3. The DNA of the CDR3 is TGTGCCAGCAGCTCGGACAGGAACTACGAGCAGTACTTC. Encoded protein: CASSSDRNYEQYF.